This T cell receptor beta chain was observed in a study of OX40 agonist ivuxolimab in advanced cancers. Whole-study context: Participants could have had prior anti-PD-1, anti-PD-L1 or anti-CTLA-4 therapy, and around 40% had some. Partial responses were seen in three patients, one with hepatocellular carcinoma and two with cutaneous melanoma. General study results and limits: Averaging showed that CD8+ T cells had more expanded clones than CD4+ did.

Of note for this clone: Its antigen remains unknown.

TCRdb's table, derived via immunoSEQ multiplex PCR, lists solely in-frame clones and lacks some. The profile covers about 48,000 clones, with approximately 81% appearing a single time and roughly 9.9% taken by the ten largest. With baseline, cycle 4 day 1, and cycle 7 day 1 as timepoints, blood was sampled. V was clipped by 3 bases and J by 16 bases; unmatched bases: 11. CDR3 size: 13 residues. From germline, CDR1 is SGHTA and CDR2 FQGTGA. This clonotype was obtained from an adult with an advanced solid tumor such as melanoma, head and neck, liver or kidney cancer. The sample consisted of CD4+ or CD8+ T cells sorted from blood, taken in a trial of the OX40 agonist ivuxolimab. The chain combines TRBV7-3 with TRBJ2-1; 8 bases are a match to TRBD2. The CDR3 coding sequence is TGTGCCAGCAGCTTTACCCAGCGGGAGCGGCTTTTCTTC. Protein sequence: CASSFTQRERLFF. The full variable domain, completed using reference TRBV7-3 and TRBJ2-1, is GAGVSQTPSNKVTEKGKYVELRCDPISGHTALYWYRQSLGQGPEFLIYFQGTGAADDSGLPNDRFFAVRPEGSVSTLKIQRTERGDSAVYLCASSFTQRERLFFGPGTRLTVL.